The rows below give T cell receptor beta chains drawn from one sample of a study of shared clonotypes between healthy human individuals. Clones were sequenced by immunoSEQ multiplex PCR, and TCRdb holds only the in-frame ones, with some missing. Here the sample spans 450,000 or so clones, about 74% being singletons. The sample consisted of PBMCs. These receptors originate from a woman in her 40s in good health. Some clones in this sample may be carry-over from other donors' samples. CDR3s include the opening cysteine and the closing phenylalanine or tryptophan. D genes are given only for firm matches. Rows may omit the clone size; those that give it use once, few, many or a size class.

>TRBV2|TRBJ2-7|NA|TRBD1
TGTGCCAGCAGTCGACAGGGGGCCTGGAACTACGAGCAGTACTTC
CASSRQGAWNYEQYF
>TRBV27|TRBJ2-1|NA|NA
TGTGCCAGCACCTACGGGATCAGCTCCTACAATGAGCAGTTCTTC
CASTYGISSYNEQFF
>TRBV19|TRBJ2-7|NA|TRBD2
TGTGCCAGTAGTATATCCTGGACTAGCGGGAGAAAGTCTTACGAGCAGTACTTC
CASSISWTSGRKSYEQYF
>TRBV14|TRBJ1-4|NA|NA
TGTGCCAGCAGCCGCCGGGGGCTCGAAAAACTGTTTTTT
CASSRRGLEKLFF
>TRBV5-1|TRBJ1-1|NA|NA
TGCGCCAGCAGCCCCCGGACGGGAACGGACACTGAAGCTTTCTTT
CASSPRTGTDTEAFF
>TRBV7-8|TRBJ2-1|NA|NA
TGTGCCAGCAGCTGGGGGGCGGGACTCCAATACTTAAGCTCCTACAATGAGCAGTTCTTC
CASSWGAGLQYLSSYNEQFF
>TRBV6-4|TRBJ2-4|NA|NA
TGTGCCAGCAGTGAGGACATTCAGTACTTC
CASSEDIQYF
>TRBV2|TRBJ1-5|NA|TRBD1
TGTGCCAGCAGTGGGGACAGGAGCAATCAGCCCCAGCATTTT
CASSGDRSNQPQHF
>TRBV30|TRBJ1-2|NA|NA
TGTGCCTGGAGTGTACCGAACACCGTCTATGGCTACACCTTC
CAWSVPNTVYGYTF
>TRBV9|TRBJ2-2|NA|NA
TGTGCCAGCAGCGTAGGACTCGGGGAGCTGTTTTTT
CASSVGLGELFF
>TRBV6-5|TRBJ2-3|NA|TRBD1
TGTGCCAGCAGCAACGACAGGGCAGATACGCAGTATTTT
CASSNDRADTQYF
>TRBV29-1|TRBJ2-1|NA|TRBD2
TGCAGCGGAAAACTAGCGGGTCCCTACAATGAGCAGTTCTTC
CSGKLAGPYNEQFF
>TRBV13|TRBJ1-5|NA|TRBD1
TGTGCCAGCACGCGGACAGGGGCTGGGCAGCCCCAGCATTTT
CASTRTGAGQPQHF
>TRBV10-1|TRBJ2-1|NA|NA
TGCGCCAGCAGTAGAGCGGGCTCGGACAATGAGCAGTTCTTC
CASSRAGSDNEQFF
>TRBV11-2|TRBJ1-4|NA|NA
TGTGCCAGCAGCTTAAGATCGGGCAGGATCTCAACTAATGAAAAACTGTTTTTT
CASSLRSGRISTNEKLFF
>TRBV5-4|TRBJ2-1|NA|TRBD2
TGTGCCAGCAGCTATACGAAGCGGGGGTACAATGAGCAGTTCTTC
CASSYTKRGYNEQFF
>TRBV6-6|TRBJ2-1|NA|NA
TGTGCCAGCAGTCCACCGGACAATGAGCAGTTCTTC
CASSPPDNEQFF
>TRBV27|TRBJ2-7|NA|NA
TGTGCCAGCAGATCCACGGGACGGGGCAACGAGCAGTACTTC
CASRSTGRGNEQYF
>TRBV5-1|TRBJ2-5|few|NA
TGCGCCAGCAGCCCAGGACAGACAAACCAAGAGACCCAGTACTTC
CASSPGQTNQETQYF
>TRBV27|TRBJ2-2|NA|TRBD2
TGTGCCAGGAGCGGGAGGGGGGGCACCGGGGAGCTGTTTTTT
CARSGRGGTGELFF
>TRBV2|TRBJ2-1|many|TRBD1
TGTGCCAGCATGCCGGGACAGGGGGGCGATGAGCAGTTCTTC
CASMPGQGGDEQFF
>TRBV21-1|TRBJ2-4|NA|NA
TGTGCCAGCAGCCTGGCGGACACAATAGCCAAAAACATTCAGTACTTC
CASSLADTIAKNIQYF
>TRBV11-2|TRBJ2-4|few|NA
TGTGCCAGCAGCTCCCTGGGACGGAACAAAAACATTCAGTACTTC
CASSSLGRNKNIQYF
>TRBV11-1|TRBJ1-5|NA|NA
TGTGCCAGCAGGGGGCAGCCCCAGCATTTT
CASRGQPQHF
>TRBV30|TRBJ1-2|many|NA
TGTGCCTGGAGAAGAGCAGGGTTTGCTAACTATGGCTACACCTTC
CAWRRAGFANYGYTF
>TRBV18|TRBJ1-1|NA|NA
TGTGCCAGCTCACCACCGTCCGGGCCTGAAGCTTTCTTT
CASSPPSGPEAFF
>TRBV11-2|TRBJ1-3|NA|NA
TGTGCCAGCAGCCCGGAGGCAGGCTATGGAAACACCATATATTTT
CASSPEAGYGNTIYF
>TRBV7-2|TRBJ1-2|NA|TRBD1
TGTGCCAGCAGCTTCCGTTCCGGGACAGATGGCTACACCTTC
CASSFRSGTDGYTF
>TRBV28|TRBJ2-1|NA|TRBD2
TGTGCCAGCCATCCGAAGTTGGGGGGGTCTTCCTACAATGAGCAGTTCTTC
CASHPKLGGSSYNEQFF
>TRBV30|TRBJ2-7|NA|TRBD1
TGTGCCTGGAAGAGGGGGACAGGGGACTACGAGCAGTACTTC
CAWKRGTGDYEQYF
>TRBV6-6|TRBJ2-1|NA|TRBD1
TGTGCCAGCAGTTACCCCGGGACAGAAAGTAATGAGCAGTTCTTC
CASSYPGTESNEQFF